This T cell receptor (beta chain) was documented in a study of shared clonotypes between healthy human individuals. Study information: Each donor contributed plates that comprised three CD4 naive, three CD4 memory, two CD8 naive and one CD8 memory.

Nashville, Tennessee was home to all donors, who were Caucasian adults. A word on this clone: What it binds is unknown.

Overall study results and limits: Only blood underwent sampling, and tissue repertoires likely differ.

In the study's own analysis: Junction-only sequences without quality scores came from ImmunoSEQ, so filtering differed. Here immunoSEQ multiplex PCR was the method, and the copy in TCRdb shows in-frame clones only, minus some. Clonal size and the V and J genes are those of that table, whereas D and trimming came from the DNA. The sample records 900,000 to 1,200,000 clones, around 78% being singletons. V shed 6 bases and J 8 bases; nucleotides not matched to a gene: 15. CDR3 length: 17 amino acids. CDR1 is MDHEN and CDR2 is SYDVKM in the germline V gene. The chain is built from TRBV28 and TRBJ1-4, with 10 bases identical to TRBD1. Specimen: memory CD4+ T cells from PBMCs. The subset denotes: CD45RA-negative fraction. The TCR originated in a man aged 18 to 30 in good health. Some clones in this sample may be carry-over from other donors' samples. CDR3 nucleotides: TGTGCCAGCAGGATACGGGACAGGGGTGCAGGAGGCGAAAAACTGTTTTTT. This codes for CASRIRDRGAGGEKLFF. Together with reference TRBV28 and TRBJ1-4, the CDR3 gives the full variable domain: DVKVTQSSRYLVKRTGEKVFLECVQDMDHENMFWYRQDPGLGLRLIYFSYDVKMKEKGDIPEGYSVSREKKERFSLILESASTNQTSMYLCASRIRDRGAGGEKLFFGSGTQLSVL.